This T cell receptor beta chain was sequenced for a study of T cells in Graves' hyperthyroidism and ophthalmopathy. Broader study findings: It was a median approximately six months before onset that the model predicted ophthalmopathy. Most expanded thyroid clonotypes above 0.001 also appeared in blood. A 13 V-J model separated ophthalmopathy from stable hyperthyroidism.

RNA transcripts yielded amplified TCR beta CDR3 regions. HTBI primers drove first-round RT-PCR of the TCR CDR3. One entry per CDR3 protein results from TCRdb running MiXCR on the multiplex PCR reads. Among fewer than 450,000 distinct CDR3 sequences listed, 11% to 15% were seen once. Germline loops: CDR1 LGHDT, CDR2 YNNKEL (reference sequence). The V end was cut by 4 bases, the J end by 0 bases, with 13 bases between. The CDR3 runs to 16 residues. As for this clonotype: Its specificity is not known.

The receptor was derived from a man in his fifties with Graves' ophthalmopathy. Sequencing was carried out using blood. This chain connects TRBV3-1 to TRBJ2-4; possibly TRBD1 for D (5 bases). The CDR3 reads CASSPAVGLAKNIQYF. DNA of the CDR3: TGTGCCAGCAGCCCAGCTGTGGGGCTAGCCAAAAACATTCAGTACTTC.